This paragraph covers one T cell receptor (beta chain) sequence. Its antigen remains unknown. The data originate from a study of CD8 T cells in ankylosing spondylitis. Study-wide results and caveats: For ankylosing spondylitis blood, a TCR beta motif of 7 to 9 highly homologous variants appeared characteristic. Disease-associated clones were reportedly significantly overrepresented in matched ankylosing spondylitis synovial fluid. Several of the motif variants were reported before in synovial fluid and blood from reactive arthritis. Disease-linked clones, CD8+, were relatively rare in peripheral blood.

V lost 0 bases and J lost 3, with 14 bases in between. CDR1 and CDR2 from the germline V gene are GTSNPN and SVGIG (reference sequence). The CDR3 sequence is 15 residues long. The authors made TCR beta libraries by quantitative 5'-RACE with molecular barcodes. TCRdb ran MiXCR on the 5' RACE reads and lists one entry per CDR3 protein. This table holds around 890,000 distinct CDR3 sequences, approximately 10% found once. This receptor was obtained from a male donor with ankylosing spondylitis. The sample comprised blood, either unsorted or a sorted T cell fraction (not recorded which). The chain is built from TRBV30 and TRBJ2-5; possible D gene TRBD2, 6 bases. CDR3 residues: CAWSVQMTSKETQYF. CDR3 nucleotides: TGTGCCTGGAGTGTACAAATGACTAGTAAAGAGACCCAGTACTTC.